The TCR beta chain described here comes from a study of T cells after yellow fever vaccination. On the study more broadly: Low-cell-number fractions underwent preparation using SMART-Seq v4 Ultra Low Input. Study-level points and caveats: Though weaker, the secondary response peaked faster, on day 5 versus 15. Repertoires obtained by FACS sorting could include abundant clonotypes that entered as contaminants from the bulk population. Post-booster repertoires contained most primary-vaccination clones again (96% CD4, roughly 90% CD8).

Remarks on this clonotype: Its target is unknown.

TCRdb re-called the 5' RACE reads through MiXCR, storing one row per CDR3 protein. The data contain hundreds of thousands of distinct CDR3 sequences, around 13% of them singletons. CDR1 is DFQATT and CDR2 is SNEGSKA in the germline V gene (reference sequence). The germline V and J ends were trimmed by 6 bases and 11 bases, with 20 bases remaining between them. There are 13 residues in the CDR3. The material sequenced was CD4+ T cells sorted from PBMCs, taken 15 days after the yellow fever booster vaccination. The chain links TRBV20-1 to TRBJ2-1; D possibly corresponds to TRBD2 (5 bases). The TCR comes from a man between 18 and 29 years old who received the YFV17D yellow fever vaccine. CDR3 bases: TGCAGTGCCCCCCCGGGGAGCTCCCTTCAGCAGTTCTTC. Encoded protein: CSAPPGSSLQQFF.